These T cell receptor beta chains were read from a single sample in a study of response to subunit inactivated influenza vaccine. MiXCR, applied by TCRdb to the RT-PCR reads, yields one record per CDR3 protein. The data show just under 550,000 distinct CDR3 sequences, around 25% seen once. These sequences were also reported in another study, on T cells expressing NK-cell markers.

The sample consisted of CD4+ T cells sorted from PBMCs, taken roughly 12 days after vaccination. The receptors come from a man over 45 who received an inactivated influenza vaccine. Each CDR3 is given with its conserved first and last residue. The D gene is left open where the match is weak. Clone size is not always given. Where it is, it says once, few, many or a class for expanded clones.

length	D	V	J	size	CDR3	DNA
13	NA	TRBV12-3/TRBV12-4	TRBJ2-7	few	CAEPRVQSGEQYF	TGTGCCGAACCCAGGGTCCAATCGGGGGAGCAGTACTTC
17	TRBD2	TRBV10-3	TRBJ2-1	once	CAISERAAGAFGFEQFF	TGTGCCATCAGTGAAAGGGCAGCGGGAGCTTTTGGTTTTGAGCAGTTCTTC
16	NA	TRBV7-9	TRBJ2-1	NA	CASSRSGRSSYNEQFF	TGTGCCAGCAGTCGGTCGGGGCGGAGCTCCTACAATGAGCAGTTCTTC
14	TRBD1	TRBV5-6	TRBJ2-7	NA	CASSVQGQGYEQYF	TGTGCCAGCAGCGTCCAGGGACAGGGCTACGAGCAGTACTTC
16	TRBD1	TRBV7-6	TRBJ1-2	NA	CASSRGTGLSNYGYTF	TGTGCCAGCAGCCGGGGGACAGGACTTTCTAACTATGGCTACACCTTC
12	TRBD2	TRBV29-1	TRBJ2-5	few	CSVYTSGETQYF	TGCAGCGTTTATACTAGCGGGGAGACCCAGTACTTC
18	TRBD1	TRBV27	TRBJ2-4	NA	CASSPIAGQGFTKNIQYF	TGTGCCAGCAGTCCCATCGCGGGACAGGGGTTCACCAAAAACATTCAGTACTTC
15	NA	TRBV4-2	TRBJ2-1	NA	CASSHRGGEVDEQFF	TGTGCCAGCAGCCATCGAGGGGGAGAGGTGGATGAGCAGTTCTTC
13	TRBD1	TRBV20-1	TRBJ1-5	NA	CSAPRGPNQPQHF	TGCAGTGCCCCGAGGGGGCCCAATCAGCCCCAGCATTTT
17	TRBD2	TRBV10-3	TRBJ2-5	few	CAVSGTSGGARQETQYF	TGTGCCGTTTCCGGGACTAGCGGGGGGGCTCGCCAAGAGACCCAGTACTTC
13	NA	TRBV4-2	TRBJ2-1	few	CASSQDQVGEQFF	TGTGCCAGCAGCCAAGACCAGGTTGGGGAGCAGTTCTTC
15	NA	TRBV18	TRBJ1-4	NA	CASSPGKSTNEKLFF	TGTGCCAGCTCACCAGGGAAATCAACTAATGAAAAACTGTTTTTT
15	NA	TRBV19	TRBJ2-3	NA	CASSIRVTSTDTQYF	TGTGCCAGTAGTATAAGGGTAACTAGCACAGATACGCAGTATTTT
15	NA	TRBV5-4	TRBJ2-2	NA	CASSFMDGSTGELFF	TGTGCCAGCAGCTTTATGGACGGATCCACCGGGGAGCTGTTTTTT
15	TRBD1	TRBV2	TRBJ1-4	NA	CASSQSTGTNEKLFF	TGTGCCAGCAGTCAATCGACAGGGACTAATGAAAAACTGTTTTTT
15	TRBD1	TRBV7-9	TRBJ2-5	NA	CASSTHRGRAETQYF	TGTGCCAGCAGCACTCACAGGGGGCGAGCGGAGACCCAGTACTTC
17	TRBD2	TRBV28	TRBJ2-3	few	CASSVDGGTSKTDTQYF	TGTGCCAGCAGCGTCGACGGCGGGACTAGCAAAACAGATACGCAGTATTTT
12	NA	TRBV19	TRBJ2-2	NA	CASNGDTGELFF	TGTGCCAGTAATGGGGACACCGGGGAGCTGTTTTTT
13	TRBD1	TRBV5-1	TRBJ1-5	many	CASSLTGYQPQHF	TGCGCCAGCAGCCTGACAGGGTATCAGCCCCAGCATTTT
12	NA	TRBV12-3/TRBV12-4	TRBJ2-7	few	CASRDYPGEQYF	TGTGCCAGCAGGGATTATCCGGGGGAGCAGTACTTC
13	NA	TRBV2	TRBJ2-2	few	CASRGRITGELFF	TGTGCCAGCAGGGGGCGGATCACCGGGGAGCTGTTTTTT
15	NA	TRBV7-2	TRBJ2-3	NA	CASSPDRTSTDTQYF	TGTGCCAGCAGCCCCGACAGGACTAGCACAGATACGCAGTATTTT
15	TRBD1	TRBV6-5	TRBJ1-2	few	CASSSPDRANYGYTF	TGTGCCAGCAGTTCCCCGGACAGGGCGAACTATGGCTACACCTTC
15	TRBD2	TRBV5-1	TRBJ2-3	few	CASSFSGGAGDTQYF	TGCGCCAGCAGCTTTAGCGGGGGGGCCGGAGATACGCAGTATTTT
16	NA	TRBV2	TRBJ2-3	few	CASSDLGGVGLDTQYF	TGTGCCAGCAGTGACCTCGGAGGGGTGGGTTTAGATACGCAGTATTTT
15	NA	TRBV6-1	TRBJ2-1	few	CASSHQWGVYNEQFF	TGTGCCAGCAGCCACCAATGGGGTGTTTACAATGAGCAGTTCTTC
13	NA	TRBV28	TRBJ2-2	NA	CATRRRNTGELFF	TGTGCCACTAGACGGCGGAACACCGGGGAGCTGTTTTTT
15	NA	TRBV7-8	TRBJ2-3	NA	CASSLAPGRGDTQYF	TGTGCCAGCAGCTTAGCGCCCGGGCGGGGAGATACGCAGTATTTT
16	TRBD2	TRBV5-6	TRBJ2-3	NA	CASSGTSGPSTDTQYF	TGTGCCAGCAGCGGAACTAGCGGGCCGAGCACAGATACGCAGTATTTT
13	NA	TRBV3-1	TRBJ2-2	NA	CASSSRRSGELFF	TGTGCCAGCAGCTCGAGGAGGTCCGGTGAGCTGTTTTTT
15	TRBD1	TRBV24-1	TRBJ2-1	NA	CATSDPGQGLNEQFF	TGTGCCACCAGTGATCCCGGACAGGGGTTGAATGAGCAGTTCTTC
13	TRBD1	TRBV6-2/TRBV6-3	TRBJ1-1	NA	CASSLDRGAEAFF	TGTGCCAGCAGTTTGGACAGGGGTGCCGAAGCTTTCTTT
14	NA	TRBV28	TRBJ2-3	many	CASSLSPPIGYAVF	TGTGCCAGCAGTTTGTCCCCCCCTATAGGATACGCAGTATTT
13	NA	TRBV28	TRBJ2-5	NA	CASQRESDETQYF	TGTGCCAGCCAACGGGAATCCGACGAGACCCAGTACTTC
14	NA	TRBV12-3/TRBV12-4	TRBJ2-1	few	CASSYSGPYNEQFF	TGTGCCAGCAGCTATAGCGGCCCATACAATGAGCAGTTCTTC
11	NA	TRBV20-1	TRBJ2-5	NA	CSASLKETQYF	TGCAGTGCTAGCCTCAAAGAGACCCAGTACTTC
13	NA	TRBV20-1	TRBJ2-3	NA	CSASAGNTDTQYF	TGCAGTGCTAGTGCCGGGAACACAGATACGCAGTATTTT
11	NA	TRBV29-1	TRBJ2-5	many	CSTDWGETQYF	TGCAGCACAGATTGGGGGGAGACCCAGTACTTC
15	NA	TRBV7-2	TRBJ2-1	NA	CASSFLRDTDNEQFF	TGTGCCAGCAGCTTCCTGCGAGACACGGACAATGAGCAGTTCTTC
15	TRBD2	TRBV7-2	TRBJ2-1	NA	CATGTSGSSYNEQFF	TGTGCCACCGGGACTAGCGGTAGCTCCTACAATGAGCAGTTCTTC
11	NA	TRBV3-1	TRBJ2-4	few	CASSLGGIQYF	TGTGCCAGCAGCCTAGGAGGCATTCAGTACTTC
14	TRBD2	TRBV6-2/TRBV6-3	TRBJ2-3	NA	CASSWDYSTDTQYF	TGTGCCAGCAGTTGGGACTATAGCACAGATACGCAGTATTTT
13	TRBD1	TRBV12-3/TRBV12-4	TRBJ2-5	many	CASSSTGAETQYF	TGTGCCAGCAGTTCGACAGGGGCGGAGACCCAGTACTTC
14	NA	TRBV12-3/TRBV12-4	TRBJ2-2	few	CASSFLQDTGELFF	TGTGCCAGCAGTTTTTTGCAGGACACCGGGGAGCTGTTTTTT
14	TRBD1	TRBV12-3/TRBV12-4	TRBJ1-2	NA	CASRPTGGLGGYTF	TGTGCCAGCAGGCCGACAGGGGGTTTGGGTGGCTACACCTTC
15	NA	TRBV7-2	TRBJ1-5	few	CASSLGSRSNQPQHF	TGTGCCAGCAGCTTAGGGTCCAGGTCCAATCAGCCCCAGCATTTT
14	NA	TRBV6-1	TRBJ1-6	few	CASSELAQDSPLHF	TGTGCCAGCAGTGAATTGGCACAGGATTCACCCCTCCACTTT
13	TRBD2	TRBV19	TRBJ2-1	few	CASTPSGRNEQFF	TGTGCCAGTACCCCTAGCGGGAGGAATGAGCAGTTCTTC
15	NA	TRBV7-2	TRBJ2-2	NA	CASSLVSLNTGELFF	TGTGCCAGCAGCTTAGTCAGTTTAAACACCGGGGAGCTGTTTTTT
15	NA	TRBV2	TRBJ2-1	NA	CASSEVGGPYNEQFF	TGTGCCAGCAGTGAAGTGGGGGGGCCGTACAATGAGCAGTTCTTC